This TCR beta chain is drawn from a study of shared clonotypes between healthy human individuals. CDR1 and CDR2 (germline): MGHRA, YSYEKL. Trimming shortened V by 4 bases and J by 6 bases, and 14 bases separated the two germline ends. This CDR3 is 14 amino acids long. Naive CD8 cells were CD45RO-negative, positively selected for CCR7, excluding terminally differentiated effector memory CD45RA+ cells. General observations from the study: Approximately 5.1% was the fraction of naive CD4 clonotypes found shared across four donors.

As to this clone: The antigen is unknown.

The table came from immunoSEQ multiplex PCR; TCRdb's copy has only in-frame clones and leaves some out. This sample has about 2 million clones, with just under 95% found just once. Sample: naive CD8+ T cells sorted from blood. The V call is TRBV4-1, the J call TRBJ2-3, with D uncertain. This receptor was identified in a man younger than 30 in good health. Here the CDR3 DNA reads TGCGCCAGCAGCCCAGTCGGTCCCTTGGATACGCAGTATTTT. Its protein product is CASSPVGPLDTQYF.